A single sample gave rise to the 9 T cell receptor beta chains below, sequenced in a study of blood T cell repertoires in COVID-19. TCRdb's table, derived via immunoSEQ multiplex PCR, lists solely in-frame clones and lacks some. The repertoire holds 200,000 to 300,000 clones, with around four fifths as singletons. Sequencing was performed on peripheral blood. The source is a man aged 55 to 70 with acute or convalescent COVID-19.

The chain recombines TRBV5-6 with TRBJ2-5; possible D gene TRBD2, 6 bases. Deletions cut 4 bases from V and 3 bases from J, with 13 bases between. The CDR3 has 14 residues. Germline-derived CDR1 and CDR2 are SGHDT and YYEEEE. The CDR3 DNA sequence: TGTGCCAGCAGCCCCTTAGGGGAGGAAGAGACCCAGTACTTC. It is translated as CASSPLGEEETQYF.

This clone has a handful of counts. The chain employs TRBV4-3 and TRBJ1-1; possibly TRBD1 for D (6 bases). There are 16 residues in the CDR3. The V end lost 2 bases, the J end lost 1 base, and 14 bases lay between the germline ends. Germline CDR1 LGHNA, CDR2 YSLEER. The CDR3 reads CASSQTFRQENTEAFF. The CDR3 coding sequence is TGCGCCAGCAGCCAAACGTTTAGACAGGAGAACACTGAAGCTTTCTTT.

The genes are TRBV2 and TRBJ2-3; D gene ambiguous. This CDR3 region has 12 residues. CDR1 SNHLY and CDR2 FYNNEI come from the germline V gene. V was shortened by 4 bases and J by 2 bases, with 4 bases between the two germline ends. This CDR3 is CASSVATDTQYF. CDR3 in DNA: TGTGCCAGCAGTGTGGCCACAGATACGCAGTATTTT.

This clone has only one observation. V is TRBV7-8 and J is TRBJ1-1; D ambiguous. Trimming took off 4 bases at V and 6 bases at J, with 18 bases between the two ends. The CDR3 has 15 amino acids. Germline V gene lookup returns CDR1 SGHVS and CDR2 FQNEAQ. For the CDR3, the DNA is TGTGCCAGCAGCTCAGCCCGCGGACTCCTCGCTGAAGCTTTCTTT. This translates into CASSSARGLLAEAFF.

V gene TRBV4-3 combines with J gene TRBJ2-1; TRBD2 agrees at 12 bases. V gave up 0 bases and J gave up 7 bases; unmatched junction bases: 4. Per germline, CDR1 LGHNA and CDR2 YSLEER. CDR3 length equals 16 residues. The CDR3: CASSQEALAGGNEQFF. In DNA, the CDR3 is TGCGCCAGCAGCCAAGAAGCGCTAGCGGGAGGGAATGAGCAGTTCTTC.

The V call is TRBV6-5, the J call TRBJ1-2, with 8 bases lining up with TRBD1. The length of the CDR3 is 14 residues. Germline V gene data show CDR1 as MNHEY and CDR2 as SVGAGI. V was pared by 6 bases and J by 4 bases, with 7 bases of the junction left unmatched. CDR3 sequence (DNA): TGTGCCAGCAGAACAGGGGGGACGATCTATGGCTACACCTTC. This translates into CASRTGGTIYGYTF.

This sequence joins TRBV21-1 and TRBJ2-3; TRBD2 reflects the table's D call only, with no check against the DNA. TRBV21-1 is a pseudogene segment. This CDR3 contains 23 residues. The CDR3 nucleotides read TGTGCCAGCAGCAAAGGAGAGGGGGGGGAACCGGGACTAGCGGGAGGTGAGGGAGATACGCAGTATTTT. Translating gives CASSKGEGGEPGLAGGEGDTQYF.

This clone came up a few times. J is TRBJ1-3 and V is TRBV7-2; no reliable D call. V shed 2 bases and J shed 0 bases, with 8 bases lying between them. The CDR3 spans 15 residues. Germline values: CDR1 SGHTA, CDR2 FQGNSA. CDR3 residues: CASSLYRNSGNTIYF. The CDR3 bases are TGTGCCAGCAGCTTATACAGAAACTCTGGAAACACCATATATTTT.

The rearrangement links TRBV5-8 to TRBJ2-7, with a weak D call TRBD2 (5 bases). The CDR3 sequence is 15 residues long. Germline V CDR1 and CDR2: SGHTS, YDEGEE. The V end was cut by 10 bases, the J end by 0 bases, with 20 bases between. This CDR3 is CAGPPPAASSYEQYF. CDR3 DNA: TGTGCCGGTCCTCCCCCAGCGGCCAGCTCCTACGAGCAGTACTTC.